The 2 T cell receptor beta chains presented below share a single source sample, sequenced in a study of T cell repertoires in cytomegalovirus infection. TCRdb used MiXCR to reprocess the reads, holding one entry per CDR3 protein. Seen here are 200,000 or so distinct CDR3 sequences, approximately 40% observed once, and the top ten hold approximately 60%. The antigens for these receptors are not known. The sequencing used CD8+ T cells from cultured PBMCs, collected from culture after CMV antigen stimulation. The origin of the receptors is a human donor in good health (CMV status not recorded). Some clones in this sample may be carry-over from other donors' samples.

In the case of this clonotype: Relative to the germline gene, one junction end is altered; a read error may explain this. The rearrangement joins TRBV7-6 to TRBJ2-5, with D hard to call. CDR3 length: 15 amino acids. In germline, CDR1 is SGHVS, CDR2 FNYEAQ. CDR3 sequence reads: CASSSPVGVQETQNF. In DNA, the CDR3 is TGTGCCAGCAGCTCCCCGGTTGGCGTCCAAGAGACCCAGAACTTC.

V is TRBV6-1 and J is TRBJ2-7; D is uncertain. The CDR3 has 15 amino acids. The V and J ends lost 3 bases and 0 bases respectively, with 12 bases between them. CDR1 MNHNS and CDR2 SASEGT come from the germline V gene. The CDR3 sequence: CASSELGHSSYEQYF. The CDR3 nucleotides read TGTGCCAGCAGTGAGCTAGGGCATAGCTCCTACGAGCAGTACTTC.